This T cell receptor (beta chain) was recovered during a study of chemoradiotherapy in HPV16-positive cancers. Study information: Candidate HPV-specific T-cell clones and common TCR motifs came from functional assays in two HPV16-positive patients.

This table comes from immunoSEQ multiplex PCR, and its TCRdb copy is limited to in-frame clones, with some not included. Of about 34,000 clones listed, about 90% are singletons. Points on this clone: Its antigen is not known.

Repeated repertoire sampling spanned the course of chemoradiotherapy. Overall study results and limits: Only a couple of HPV16-positive patients supplied the functional HPV-specificity definition. Better recurrence-free survival went with HPV-responsive T-cell expansion in HPV16-positive patients.

The source is a human donor with HPV-associated anogenital cancer. Here the sequenced sample was blood, taken from a patient who underwent chemoradiotherapy.

CDR3 residues: CASSYTGGANYGYTF. CDR3 sequence (DNA): TGTGCCAGCAGTTATACAGGGGGAGCTAACTATGGCTACACCTTC. The V call is TRBV6-6, the J call TRBJ1-2, with 8 nucleotides matching TRBD1. The J segment lost 0 bases and the V segment lost 3 bases, leaving 3 bases of the junction unmatched. Germline CDR1 and CDR2: MNHNY and SVGAGI (reference sequence). This CDR3 has 15 residues.